The clone carrying this T cell receptor beta chain was counted a few times. What it binds is unknown. TCR alpha and TCR beta cDNA libraries with sample barcodes and UMIs came from 5'RACE using constant-segment primers. From the 5' RACE reads, TCRdb called clonotypes with MiXCR, one entry per CDR3 protein. The sample includes 190,000 or so distinct CDR3 sequences, about 27% of them seen just once. The germline V gene encodes CDR1 SGHRS and CDR2 YFSETQ. The V end was cut by 3 bases, the J end by 4 bases, with 13 bases between. The CDR3 has 15 amino acids. The data belong to a study of T-cell memory formation after mild COVID-19. General study results and limits: Day 15 to 85 contractors were CD4/CD8 balanced; later expanders leaned CD4+.

The sample comprised PBMCs or a T cell subset sorted from them (not recorded which). J is TRBJ2-2 and V is TRBV5-1; D perhaps matches TRBD1 (6 bases). This receptor was identified in an adult woman who had mild COVID-19 (a few samples of this study predate the infection). Cell type and time point are not known. In DNA, the CDR3 is TGCGCCAGCAGCTCCGAGCAGGGGCTCACCGGGGAGCTGTTTTTT. Translated, it gives CASSSEQGLTGELFF.